These 27 T cell receptor beta chains originate from one sample sequenced in a study of blood T cell repertoires in COVID-19. This table comes from immunoSEQ multiplex PCR, and its TCRdb copy is limited to in-frame clones, with some not included. Of approximately 250,000 clones in the sample, more than 85% are singletons; the top ten hold roughly 5%. The material sequenced was peripheral blood. These TCRs come from a woman aged 55-70 years with COVID-19, enrolled during active disease.

J is TRBJ2-3 and V is TRBV19; 10 bases line up with TRBD2. The CDR3 covers 13 residues. From germline, CDR1 is LNHDA and CDR2 SQIVND (reference sequence). Unmatched junction bases numbered 5, after V lost 10 bases and J lost 4 bases. The chain's CDR3 is CATRLAGADTQYF. The CDR3 bases are TGTGCCACACGTCTAGCGGGAGCAGATACGCAGTATTTT.

In this sample, this clone turned up once. V gene TRBV27 combines with J gene TRBJ1-1; 10 bases match TRBD1. The V gene's germline CDR1 is MNHEY and CDR2 SMNVEV (reference sequence). The CDR3 length is 14 residues. After removal of 5 bases from V and 6 bases from J, the junction contained 6 bases not matched to a gene. CDR3 DNA sequence: TGTGCCAGCAGTAGCGGGACAGGGGCGTCTGAAGCTTTCTTT. Translated: CASSSGTGASEAFF.

The chain uses TRBV7-6 and TRBJ1-4, with a possible D match to TRBD1 (5 bases). Germline V CDR1 and CDR2: SGHVS, FNYEAQ. This CDR3 is built from 18 residues. V was clipped by 2 bases and J by 8 bases, with 24 bases between them. This CDR3 is CASSLSRETVKGEEKLFF. CDR3 bases: TGTGCCAGCAGCTTATCCCGAGAGACAGTAAAGGGCGAAGAAAAACTGTTTTTT.

The genes are TRBV4-1 and TRBJ1-5, with TRBD1 matching over 7 bases. The junction had 3 bases not matched to a gene; V was cut back by 3 bases and J by 1 base. The CDR3 sequence is 15 residues long. CDR1 and CDR2 from the germline V gene are MGHRA and YSYEKL. The CDR3 protein is CASSQIQGSNQPQHF. The CDR3 region has the DNA TGCGCCAGCAGCCAGATACAGGGGAGCAATCAGCCCCAGCATTTT.

This chain links TRBV7-3 with TRBJ2-3; 9 nucleotides agree with TRBD1. This CDR3 is built from 16 residues. With V trimmed by 5 bases and J by 7 bases, 13 bases remained unmatched. Per the germline V gene, CDR1 is SGHTA and CDR2 is FQGTGA. DNA of the CDR3: TGTGCCAGCAGCCTGGGTGGGGGACAGGGCTCAAATACGCAGTATTTT. Translated: CASSLGGGQGSNTQYF. Combining the CDR3 with reference TRBV7-3 and TRBJ2-3 gives the whole variable domain GAGVSQTPSNKVTEKGKYVELRCDPISGHTALYWYRQSLGQGPEFLIYFQGTGAADDSGLPNDRFFAVRPEGSVSTLKIQRTERGDSAVYLCASSLGGGQGSNTQYFGPGTRLTVL.

This clone was picked up one time. The V and J genes are TRBV6-2 or TRBV6-3 and TRBJ2-2, with D maybe TRBD2 (8 bases). The CDR3 is made up of 15 amino acids. Trimming pared 6 bases from V and 4 bases from J, leaving 15 bases between. Germline CDR1 is MNHEY and CDR2 is SVGEGT. The CDR3 region is CASSLSGTATGELFF. For the CDR3, the DNA is TGTGCCAGCAGCCTTAGCGGGACAGCCACCGGGGAGCTGTTTTTT.

The chain is built from TRBV6-5 and TRBJ2-2, with D possibly being TRBD2 (6 bases). This CDR3 spans 15 amino acids. Germline V gene sequence: CDR1 MNHEY, CDR2 SVGAGI. V was pared by 6 bases and J by 4 bases, with 15 bases between. This chain's CDR3 is CASRTLASRTGELFF. CDR3 DNA sequence: TGTGCCAGCAGAACTCTAGCGAGTCGCACCGGGGAGCTGTTTTTT.

The chain recombines TRBV7-2 with TRBJ1-5, with a weak D call TRBD1 (6 bases). The CDR3 has 16 amino acids. Germline-derived CDR1 and CDR2 are SGHTA and FQGNSA. The ends were cut back, 1 base at V and 0 bases at J, with 10 bases in the middle. DNA of the CDR3: TGTGCCAGCAGCTTAGGATCACAGGGTAGCAATCAGCCCCAGCATTTT. Translated: CASSLGSQGSNQPQHF.

V and J are TRBV27 and TRBJ2-6; tentatively, D is TRBD1 (6 bases). The CDR3 has 15 residues. V lost 5 bases and J lost 3, with 11 bases in between. CDR1 and CDR2 from the germline V gene are MNHEY and SMNVEV (reference sequence). CDR3 protein: CASSVHRDGANVLTF. The CDR3 DNA reads TGTGCCAGCAGTGTTCACAGGGATGGGGCCAACGTCCTGACTTTC.

The CDR3 loop is CASSEDSTEAFF. In DNA form, the CDR3 reads TGTGCCAGCTCAGAGGACAGCACTGAAGCTTTCTTT. V and J are TRBV18 and TRBJ1-1; the D gene is possibly TRBD1 (6 bases). Germline CDR1 is KGHSH and CDR2 is LQKENI. Trimming stripped 5 bases from V and 4 bases from J, with 8 bases between. This CDR3 has 12 amino acids.

The chain employs TRBV19 and TRBJ2-5; 12 nucleotides align to TRBD2. J was trimmed by 4 bases and V by 1 base; bases with no gene match: 1. The CDR3 consists of 15 residues. Germline values: CDR1 LNHDA, CDR2 SQIVND (reference sequence). CDR3 region: CASSIGGLAGETQYF. The CDR3, as DNA: TGTGCCAGTAGTATAGGGGGACTAGCGGGAGAGACCCAGTACTTC.

This clone was seen only once. This sequence joins TRBV30 and TRBJ2-7, with 9 nucleotides matching TRBD1. The V gene end was trimmed by 2 bases and the J gene end by 3 bases; junction bases not matched to a gene: 5. Germline V gene lookup returns CDR1 GTSNPN and CDR2 SVGIG (reference sequence). The CDR3 has 14 amino acids. The CDR3 is CAWSLDRGNYEQYF. The DNA for the CDR3 is TGTGCCTGGAGTCTCGACAGGGGGAACTACGAGCAGTACTTC.

The rearrangement links TRBV9 to TRBJ1-1; tentative D call: TRBD1 (5 bases). Germline V gives CDR1 SGDLS, CDR2 YYNGEE. The length of the CDR3 is 14 residues. V was cut by 0 bases and J by 3 bases, with 9 bases left in between. DNA of the CDR3: TGTGCCAGCAGCGTAGTGGGAGGGGACACTGAAGCTTTCTTT. It codes for CASSVVGGDTEAFF.

This rearrangement joins TRBV12-3 or TRBV12-4 to TRBJ2-7; D perhaps matches TRBD1 (6 bases). The CDR3 runs 13 residues. The germline V and J ends were trimmed by 3 bases and 3 bases, with 9 bases remaining between them. The CDR3 protein is CASSLDRFYEQYF. Written as DNA, the CDR3 is TGTGCCAGCAGTTTGGACAGATTCTACGAGCAGTACTTC.

V gene TRBV19 combines with J gene TRBJ1-2; 11 positions match TRBD1. The germline V gene has CDR1 LNHDA and CDR2 SQIVND (reference sequence). V gave up 6 bases and J gave up 4 bases; unmatched junction bases: 7. The CDR3 loop spans 15 amino acids. CDR3 DNA sequence: TGTGCCAGTAGGGACAGGGGGCAGAGTGGCTATGGCTACACCTTC. Translating gives CASRDRGQSGYGYTF.

The chain joins TRBV29-1 to TRBJ2-1; D possibly corresponds to TRBD2 (5 bases). Germline V lookup: CDR1 SQVTM, CDR2 ANQGSEA. This CDR3 is built from 14 residues. The V end was cut by 0 bases, the J end by 8 bases, with 14 bases between. CDR3 DNA sequence: TGCAGCGTTGAAGACCCTTTCAGCGGCTATGAGCAGTTCTTC. Translation: CSVEDPFSGYEQFF.

This clone was seen only once. This chain joins TRBV30 and TRBJ1-2, with 9 bases fitting TRBD1. In germline, CDR1 is GTSNPN, CDR2 SVGIG (reference sequence). The CDR3 sequence is 13 residues long. J lost 8 bases, V lost 2 bases, and 6 bases had no gene match. This CDR3 is CAWSSDRGGGYTF. The CDR3 DNA sequence: TGTGCCTGGAGTTCGGACAGGGGCGGAGGCTACACCTTC.

The genes are TRBV4-1 and TRBJ2-1; TRBD2 aligns across 14 bases. The CDR3 consists of 17 residues. Germline-derived CDR1 and CDR2 are MGHRA and YSYEKL. The J segment lost 9 bases and the V segment lost 2 bases, leaving 9 bases of the junction unmatched. The CDR3 DNA is TGCGCCAGCAGCCAAATGGACATGGGACTAGCGGGAGTTGAGCAGTTCTTC. It yields the protein CASSQMDMGLAGVEQFF.

The table lists this clone with a count of one. The J gene is TRBJ2-1, the V gene TRBV6-2 or TRBV6-3, with D uncertain. This CDR3 comprises 14 residues. Germline values: CDR1 MNHEY, CDR2 SVGEGT. The V end lost 0 bases, the J end lost 5 bases, and 8 bases lay between the germline ends. CDR3 DNA sequence: TGTGCCAGCAGTTACTCCCACAGCAACAATGAGCAGTTCTTC. This encodes CASSYSHSNNEQFF.

The V call is TRBV4-1, the J call TRBJ1-5, with D tentatively TRBD1 (5 bases). The V gene lost 0 bases and the J gene lost 7 bases, with 16 bases spanning the gap. This CDR3 has 16 amino acids. Germline V lookup: CDR1 MGHRA, CDR2 YSYEKL. CDR3 sequence reads: CASSQDWSGGVQPQHF. The CDR3 DNA reads as TGCGCCAGCAGCCAAGATTGGAGCGGGGGGGTCCAGCCCCAGCATTTT.

The chain joins TRBV19 to TRBJ2-5, with 12 bases aligning to TRBD2. V was clipped by 5 bases and J by 5 bases; unmatched bases: 6. CDR3 length: 15 amino acids. CDR1 LNHDA and CDR2 SQIVND come from the germline V gene (reference sequence). The CDR3 DNA follows: TGTGCCAGTAGTCGACTAGCGGGAGCGCGGGAGACCCAGTACTTC. As protein: CASSRLAGARETQYF.

V is TRBV9 and J is TRBJ2-2; TRBD1 aligns across 10 bases. The CDR3 is 15 amino acids. Germline V lookup: CDR1 SGDLS, CDR2 YYNGEE. The V gene end was trimmed by 4 bases and the J gene end by 7 bases; junction bases not matched to a gene: 7. The CDR3 DNA reads as TGTGCCAGCAGCCCCCCGACAGGGGGCCTCGGGGAGCTGTTTTTT. It is translated as CASSPPTGGLGELFF.

This clone is a singleton in its sample. This chain joins TRBV30 and TRBJ1-4, with D possibly matching TRBD1 (6 bases). Trimming took 8 bases from V and 2 from J, leaving 9 bases between them. The germline gives CDR1 GTSNPN, CDR2 SVGIG (reference sequence). The CDR3 is 12 residues long. DNA for the CDR3: TGTGCCGGTGACAGGACTAATGAAAAACTGTTTTTT. Its protein is CAGDRTNEKLFF.

This clone appeared a single time. V gene TRBV18 combines with J gene TRBJ2-1; the D gene is possibly TRBD2 (5 bases). Germline-derived CDR1 and CDR2 are KGHSH and LQKENI. The CDR3 contains 12 residues. V was cut by 6 bases and J by 8 bases, with 11 bases left in between. The CDR3 region is CASSRLLYEQFF. The CDR3 coding sequence is TGTGCCAGCTCCCGACTACTCTATGAGCAGTTCTTC.

The chain is built from TRBV6-6 and TRBJ1-4; 9 bases line up with TRBD1. V lost 7 bases, J lost 3 bases, and 6 bases stayed unmatched. Germline V gene lookup returns CDR1 MNHNY and CDR2 SVGAGI (reference sequence). The CDR3 contains 15 residues. DNA for the CDR3: TGTGCCAGCACCCCAGGGGACAGGGCTAATGAAAAACTGTTTTTT. Translated, it gives CASTPGDRANEKLFF.

The J gene is TRBJ2-4, the V gene TRBV28, with a weak D call TRBD1 (6 bases). This CDR3 is built from 15 residues. Trimming took 5 bases from V and 1 from J, leaving 12 bases between them. Per the germline V gene, CDR1 is MDHEN and CDR2 is SYDVKM. The CDR3 coding sequence is TGTGCCAGCAGTATGACAGGTTTTGCCAAAAACATTCAGTACTTC. Translated: CASSMTGFAKNIQYF.

The genes are TRBV6-5 and TRBJ2-1, with D hard to call. The CDR3 covers 13 residues. Germline V gives CDR1 MNHEY, CDR2 SVGAGI. The ends were cut back, 11 bases at V and 2 bases at J, with 13 bases in the middle. The CDR3 sequence: CAYWHTTYNEQFF. CDR3 coding DNA: TGTGCCTATTGGCACACCACCTACAATGAGCAGTTCTTC.